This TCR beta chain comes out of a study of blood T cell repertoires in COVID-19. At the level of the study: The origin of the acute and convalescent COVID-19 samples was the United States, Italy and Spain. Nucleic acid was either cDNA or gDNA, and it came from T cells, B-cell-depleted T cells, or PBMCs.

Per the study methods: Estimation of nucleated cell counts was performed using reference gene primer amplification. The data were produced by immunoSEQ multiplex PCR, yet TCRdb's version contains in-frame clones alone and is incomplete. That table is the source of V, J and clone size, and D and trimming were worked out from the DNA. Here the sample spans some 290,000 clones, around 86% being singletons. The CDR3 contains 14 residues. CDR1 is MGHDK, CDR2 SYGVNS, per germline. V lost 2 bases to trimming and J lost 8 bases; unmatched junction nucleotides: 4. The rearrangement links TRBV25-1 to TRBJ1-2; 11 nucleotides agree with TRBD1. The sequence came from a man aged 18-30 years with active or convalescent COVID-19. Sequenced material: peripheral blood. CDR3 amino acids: CASSEGTGGEGYTF. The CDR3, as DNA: TGTGCCAGCAGTGAAGGGACAGGGGGTGAAGGCTACACCTTC.